These T cell receptor beta chains were read from a single sample in a study of shared clonotypes between healthy human individuals. Only in-frame clones appear in the TCRdb table, and some are missing; sequencing was by immunoSEQ multiplex PCR. The sample lists about 2.4 million clones; more than 85% were seen once. Sequenced material: naive CD4+ T cells from PBMCs. These receptors were obtained from a man aged 18 to 29 in good health. Some clones in this sample may be carry-over from other donors' samples. Each CDR3 is given with its conserved first and last residue. A D gene is named only where the DNA matches it firmly. Clone sizes are given selectively: once, few, many, or a class where the clone is expanded.

cdr3_nt: TGTGCCAGCAGAGAAACAGGGGTGGGGGAGCAGTACTTC; cdr3_aa: CASRETGVGEQYF; v_call: TRBV25-1; d_call: TRBD1; clone_size: -; j_call: TRBJ2-5
cdr3_nt: TGTGCCAGCAGAGTAGCGGGTGGCGAGCAGTACTTC; cdr3_aa: CASRVAGGEQYF; v_call: TRBV6-1; d_call: TRBD2; clone_size: -; j_call: TRBJ2-7
cdr3_nt: TGTGCCAGCAGCGTAGGATGGGGATTAAACACTGAAGCTTTCTTT; cdr3_aa: CASSVGWGLNTEAFF; v_call: TRBV9; d_call: -; clone_size: -; j_call: TRBJ1-1
cdr3_nt: TGTGCCACCGACTACGGCGGACAGGCCAGGGCAGATACGCAGTATTTT; cdr3_aa: CATDYGGQARADTQYF; v_call: TRBV10-3; d_call: TRBD1; clone_size: -; j_call: TRBJ2-3
cdr3_nt: TGTGCCAGCAGTTACTCCCCCGTTGGGAATCAGCCCCAGCATTTT; cdr3_aa: CASSYSPVGNQPQHF; v_call: TRBV6-5; d_call: -; clone_size: -; j_call: TRBJ1-5
cdr3_nt: TGTGCCAGCAGGACCGTTAGGGGCACTGAAGCTTTCTTT; cdr3_aa: CASRTVRGTEAFF; v_call: TRBV4-2; d_call: -; clone_size: -; j_call: TRBJ1-1
cdr3_nt: TGCGCCAGCAGCCCGTCCGGACCCGCTGGGGACACTGAAGCTTTCTTT; cdr3_aa: CASSPSGPAGDTEAFF; v_call: TRBV5-1; d_call: -; clone_size: -; j_call: TRBJ1-1
cdr3_nt: TGCGCCAGCAGCTTGGGGGGTAGTGACACCGGGGAGCTGTTTTTT; cdr3_aa: CASSLGGSDTGELFF; v_call: TRBV5-1; d_call: -; clone_size: -; j_call: TRBJ2-2
cdr3_nt: TGTGCCAGCTCACCGAGGAGACAACAGAAACAATACGGCTTTGAGGTCGAGCAGTACTTC; cdr3_aa: CASSPRRQQKQYGFEVEQYF; v_call: TRBV18; d_call: -; clone_size: -; j_call: TRBJ2-7
cdr3_nt: TGTGCCAGCAGCGCGGGGGGGGCCACGGAGACCCAGTACTTC; cdr3_aa: CASSAGGATETQYF; v_call: TRBV7-9; d_call: TRBD2; clone_size: -; j_call: TRBJ2-5
cdr3_nt: TGTGCCAGCAGCTCCCTCGGGTTCCAGGGGGAAAAACTGTTTTTT; cdr3_aa: CASSSLGFQGEKLFF; v_call: TRBV11-2; d_call: -; clone_size: once; j_call: TRBJ1-4
cdr3_nt: TGCGCCAGCAGCTCTGGGCCAAACACTGAAGCTTTCTTT; cdr3_aa: CASSSGPNTEAFF; v_call: TRBV5-1; d_call: -; clone_size: -; j_call: TRBJ1-1
cdr3_nt: TGTGCCACCAGCAGAGTTAGCGGGAGGATCGAGCAGTACTTC; cdr3_aa: CATSRVSGRIEQYF; v_call: TRBV15; d_call: TRBD2; clone_size: -; j_call: TRBJ2-7
cdr3_nt: TGTGCCAGCAGCTTAGGGAAGGGACCGACCCACGAGCAGTACTTC; cdr3_aa: CASSLGKGPTHEQYF; v_call: TRBV7-9; d_call: -; clone_size: -; j_call: TRBJ2-7
cdr3_nt: TGCGCCAGCAGCCAATCAGGCGGGGAGACCCAGTACTTC; cdr3_aa: CASSQSGGETQYF; v_call: TRBV4-3; d_call: -; clone_size: -; j_call: TRBJ2-5
cdr3_nt: TGTGCCAGCTTCGTGACACGGAACACTGAAGCTTTCTTT; cdr3_aa: CASFVTRNTEAFF; v_call: TRBV6-1; d_call: -; clone_size: -; j_call: TRBJ1-1
cdr3_nt: TGTGCCAGCAGGGACACCCGCAGGAACTATGGCTACACCTTC; cdr3_aa: CASRDTRRNYGYTF; v_call: TRBV27; d_call: -; clone_size: -; j_call: TRBJ1-2
cdr3_nt: TGTGCCAGCAGCGTTAGGGACGTTTCCACTGAAGCTTTCTTT; cdr3_aa: CASSVRDVSTEAFF; v_call: TRBV9; d_call: -; clone_size: -; j_call: TRBJ1-1
cdr3_nt: TGTGCCACCAGCAGAGACCGGGGGTTGTCCGGAAACACCATATATTTT; cdr3_aa: CATSRDRGLSGNTIYF; v_call: TRBV15; d_call: -; clone_size: -; j_call: TRBJ1-3
cdr3_nt: TGCGCCAGCAGCCGGGGGCAGGAGCCAAACTACGAGCAGTACTTC; cdr3_aa: CASSRGQEPNYEQYF; v_call: TRBV4-1; d_call: -; clone_size: -; j_call: TRBJ2-7
cdr3_nt: TGCAGCGTTGAGGGACAGGGCCTCTATGGCTACACCTTC; cdr3_aa: CSVEGQGLYGYTF; v_call: TRBV29-1; d_call: TRBD1; clone_size: -; j_call: TRBJ1-2
cdr3_nt: TGCGCCAGCAGCCAAGAGGGACAGCGAGGAGATACGCAGTATTTT; cdr3_aa: CASSQEGQRGDTQYF; v_call: TRBV5-1; d_call: TRBD1; clone_size: -; j_call: TRBJ2-3
cdr3_nt: TGTGCCAGTAGTCGTGAGGGGAGCCGCTCTGGGGCCAACGTCCTGACTTTC; cdr3_aa: CASSREGSRSGANVLTF; v_call: TRBV19; d_call: -; clone_size: -; j_call: TRBJ2-6
cdr3_nt: TGTGCCACAAGTAGGGGACAGGGGAGTCTAACTAATGAAAAACTGTTTTTT; cdr3_aa: CATSRGQGSLTNEKLFF; v_call: TRBV2; d_call: TRBD1; clone_size: -; j_call: TRBJ1-4
cdr3_nt: TGTGCCAGCAGCTTAGAGACAACTCGTGGCTACACCTTC; cdr3_aa: CASSLETTRGYTF; v_call: TRBV7-9; d_call: -; clone_size: once; j_call: TRBJ1-2
cdr3_nt: TGTGCCAGCAATACGGGTAACACTGAAGCTTTCTTT; cdr3_aa: CASNTGNTEAFF; v_call: TRBV28; d_call: -; clone_size: few; j_call: TRBJ1-1
cdr3_nt: TGTGCCAGCAGAGCATACAGGGGGCGAGTCACAGATACGCAGTATTTT; cdr3_aa: CASRAYRGRVTDTQYF; v_call: TRBV28; d_call: TRBD1; clone_size: -; j_call: TRBJ2-3
cdr3_nt: TGTGCCAGCAGTTCAACCCCCGGGCCAAAGGGTACTGAAGCTTTCTTT; cdr3_aa: CASSSTPGPKGTEAFF; v_call: TRBV6-6; d_call: -; clone_size: -; j_call: TRBJ1-1
cdr3_nt: TGTGCCAGCAGCCCGAGTTCGTTTTACGAGCAGTACTTC; cdr3_aa: CASSPSSFYEQYF; v_call: TRBV27; d_call: -; clone_size: -; j_call: TRBJ2-7
cdr3_nt: TGTGCCAGCAGCTTATTTAGCGGGAGGGAAGAGACCCAGTACTTC; cdr3_aa: CASSLFSGREETQYF; v_call: TRBV7-2; d_call: TRBD2; clone_size: -; j_call: TRBJ2-5
cdr3_nt: TGCGCCAGCAGGCCCCGAACTGAGCCTAGCAATCAGCCCCAGCATTTT; cdr3_aa: CASRPRTEPSNQPQHF; v_call: TRBV4-1; d_call: -; clone_size: -; j_call: TRBJ1-5
cdr3_nt: TGTGCCAGCGCTAGCGGGAGGAAAAACATTCAGTACTTC; cdr3_aa: CASASGRKNIQYF; v_call: TRBV27; d_call: TRBD2; clone_size: -; j_call: TRBJ2-4
cdr3_nt: TGTGCCAGCAGCTCCGGCGAGGGGTACTACAATGAGCAGTTCTTC; cdr3_aa: CASSSGEGYYNEQFF; v_call: TRBV7-3; d_call: -; clone_size: -; j_call: TRBJ2-1
cdr3_nt: TGTGCCAGCAGCCCCGCCAGGGGCACTGAAGCTTTCTTT; cdr3_aa: CASSPARGTEAFF; v_call: TRBV27; d_call: -; clone_size: few; j_call: TRBJ1-1
cdr3_nt: TGTGCCAGCAGCTCGGACAGGGGGGATGAAGCTTTCTTT; cdr3_aa: CASSSDRGDEAFF; v_call: TRBV7-8; d_call: TRBD1; clone_size: -; j_call: TRBJ1-1
cdr3_nt: TGTGCCAGCAGTGGACGGACAGGGTACGATCAGCCCCAGCATTTT; cdr3_aa: CASSGRTGYDQPQHF; v_call: TRBV6-1; d_call: TRBD1; clone_size: -; j_call: TRBJ1-5
cdr3_nt: TGTGCCAGCAGTTTCTATAAGACCCAGTACTTC; cdr3_aa: CASSFYKTQYF; v_call: TRBV28; d_call: -; clone_size: -; j_call: TRBJ2-5
cdr3_nt: TGTGCCACCAGTATCCTAACAGGGACCGGGGAGCTGTTTTTT; cdr3_aa: CATSILTGTGELFF; v_call: TRBV15; d_call: -; clone_size: -; j_call: TRBJ2-2
cdr3_nt: TGCAGCGTTGAAAGGGATCAGAACACTGAAGCTTTCTTT; cdr3_aa: CSVERDQNTEAFF; v_call: TRBV29-1; d_call: -; clone_size: few; j_call: TRBJ1-1
cdr3_nt: TGCGCCAGCAGCCGATCGAGGTCCGGGGGCGGCGGTGGAAACACCATATATTTT; cdr3_aa: CASSRSRSGGGGGNTIYF; v_call: TRBV4-1; d_call: -; clone_size: -; j_call: TRBJ1-3
cdr3_nt: TGTGCCAGCAGCTTCCCGGGACAGGGGGTTGACGAGCAGTACTTC; cdr3_aa: CASSFPGQGVDEQYF; v_call: TRBV5-4; d_call: TRBD1; clone_size: -; j_call: TRBJ2-7
cdr3_nt: TGCAGTGCCCGAGTCGAGACCCAGTACTTC; cdr3_aa: CSARVETQYF; v_call: TRBV20-1; d_call: -; clone_size: -; j_call: TRBJ2-5
cdr3_nt: TGCGCCAGCAGCCCCGCTCAGTCGGGGACCACCATTTATGGCTACACCTTC; cdr3_aa: CASSPAQSGTTIYGYTF; v_call: TRBV4-1; d_call: -; clone_size: once; j_call: TRBJ1-2
cdr3_nt: TGTGCCAGCAGCTCCCCGGGATACTCCTACGAGCAGTACTTC; cdr3_aa: CASSSPGYSYEQYF; v_call: TRBV28; d_call: -; clone_size: -; j_call: TRBJ2-7
cdr3_nt: TGTGCCAGCAGCTCGTTAAACAGGCGAGGTGAGCAGTTCTTC; cdr3_aa: CASSSLNRRGEQFF; v_call: TRBV5-5; d_call: -; clone_size: once; j_call: TRBJ2-1
cdr3_nt: TGTGCCAGCAGCTCAATAGCGGGTACCTACGAGCAGTACTTC; cdr3_aa: CASSSIAGTYEQYF; v_call: TRBV5-5; d_call: TRBD2; clone_size: -; j_call: TRBJ2-7
cdr3_nt: TGCGCCAGCAGCATAAGCGGGGCCTCCTACGAGCAGTACTTC; cdr3_aa: CASSISGASYEQYF; v_call: TRBV5-1; d_call: TRBD2; clone_size: -; j_call: TRBJ2-7
cdr3_nt: TGTGCCAGCATGGGGGACGGTGGACTTAGGGGCTATGGCTACACCTTC; cdr3_aa: CASMGDGGLRGYGYTF; v_call: TRBV25-1; d_call: -; clone_size: -; j_call: TRBJ1-2
cdr3_nt: TGTGCCAGCAGTTATCGACAGGAGAACACTGAAGCTTTCTTT; cdr3_aa: CASSYRQENTEAFF; v_call: TRBV6-1; d_call: -; clone_size: few; j_call: TRBJ1-1